Following are 27 T cell receptor beta chains from one sample sequenced in a study of shared clonotypes between healthy human individuals. This table comes from immunoSEQ multiplex PCR, and its TCRdb copy is limited to in-frame clones, with some not included. This sample has hundreds of thousands of clones, with roughly 80% found just once. Material for sequencing was PBMCs. The receptor source for this set is a woman aged 40 to 50 in good health. Some clones in this sample may be carry-over from other donors' samples.

The chain is built from TRBV7-2 and TRBJ1-5; TRBD1 matches at 10 bases. Germline V gene data show CDR1 as SGHTA and CDR2 as FQGNSA. Germline trimming cut 5 bases from V and 6 bases from J; bases unmatched to any gene: 10. The CDR3 has 16 amino acids. The CDR3 loop is CASSLRTGGSGQPQHF. DNA for the CDR3: TGTGCCAGCAGCCTCCGGACAGGGGGATCAGGTCAGCCCCAGCATTTT.

The rearrangement links TRBV2 to TRBJ2-5; D perhaps matches TRBD2 (6 bases). V was shortened by 4 bases and J by 5 bases, with 20 bases between the two germline ends. This CDR3 contains 16 residues. The germline gives CDR1 SNHLY, CDR2 FYNNEI. The CDR3 DNA reads as TGTGCCAGCAGTGTCAAAACGGGGGTGTCGTTGGAGACCCAGTACTTC. Amino acids: CASSVKTGVSLETQYF.

The chain joins TRBV5-1 to TRBJ2-7, with D maybe TRBD2 (6 bases). Trimming shortened V by 4 bases and J by 7 bases, and 30 bases separated the two germline ends. Germline values: CDR1 SGHRS, CDR2 YFSETQ. The CDR3 runs to 18 residues. CDR3 in DNA: TGCGCCAGCAGCCCTTGGGTCTCCCCTAGGCCACCGGCGGGGGAGCAGTACTTC. It specifies CASSPWVSPRPPAGEQYF.

The rearrangement links TRBV4-1 to TRBJ2-3, with 9 nucleotides matching TRBD1. Germline V gene sequence: CDR1 MGHRA, CDR2 YSYEKL. The CDR3 extends over 17 amino acids. After removal of 4 bases from V and 1 base from J, the junction contained 9 bases not matched to a gene. CDR3 protein: CASSRLQGAGGTDTQYF. DNA of the CDR3: TGCGCCAGCAGCCGCCTACAGGGGGCGGGCGGCACAGATACGCAGTATTTT.

V usage is TRBV29-1 and J usage is TRBJ2-2; maybe TRBD2 (5 bases). CDR1 is SQVTM and CDR2 is ANQGSEA in the germline V gene. CDR3 length: 12 residues. The V end lost 7 bases, the J end lost 8 bases, and 14 bases lay between the germline ends. CDR3 region: CSARREPGELFF. The CDR3 DNA is TGCAGCGCCAGACGGGAACCAGGGGAGCTGTTTTTT.

This clone was counted only a few times. The chain recombines TRBV25-1 with TRBJ2-2, with unresolved D. The V and J ends lost 2 bases and 4 bases respectively, with 5 bases between them. The CDR3 is 13 amino acids. The germline gives CDR1 MGHDK, CDR2 SYGVNS. This CDR3 is CASSEQVTGELFF. The CDR3 coding sequence is TGTGCCAGCAGTGAACAGGTCACCGGGGAGCTGTTTTTT.

The chain uses TRBV7-3 and TRBJ1-1; TRBD1 agrees at 7 bases. This CDR3 contains 16 residues. Germline V gives CDR1 SGHTA, CDR2 FQGTGA. Trimming removed 6 bases from V and 0 bases from J; junction bases left unmatched: 10. This chain's CDR3 is CASRFAGTAMNTEAFF. In nucleotides, the CDR3 is TGTGCCAGCAGATTCGCCGGGACAGCGATGAACACTGAAGCTTTCTTT.

Regarding this clone: The junction shows a germline mismatch at one end, possibly a read error. The chain employs TRBV28 and TRBJ2-5, with D tentatively TRBD2 (5 bases). This CDR3 is built from 14 residues. Germline V gene data show CDR1 as MDHEN and CDR2 as SYDVKM. DNA of the CDR3: TGTGCCGGCAGTTTACGGTATGGGAGACAGACCCAGTACTTC. Its protein is CAGSLRYGRQTQYF. Combining the CDR3 with reference TRBV28 and TRBJ2-5 gives the whole variable domain DVKVTQSSRYLVKRTGEKVFLECVQDMDHENMFWYRQDPGLGLRLIYFSYDVKMKEKGDIPEGYSVSREKKERFSLILESASTNQTSMYLCAGSLRYGRQTQYFGPGTRLLVL.

The chain has TRBV11-1 and TRBJ2-2; a possible D gene is TRBD1 (7 bases). The CDR3 consists of 16 residues. The germline V gene has CDR1 SGHAT and CDR2 FQDESV (reference sequence). V lost 8 bases and J lost 2, with 18 bases in between. The chain's CDR3 is CASAPRRDSNTGELFF. In nucleotides, the CDR3 is TGTGCCAGCGCCCCCAGGCGGGACAGTAACACCGGGGAGCTGTTTTTT.

The V and J genes are TRBV10-3 and TRBJ2-5; the D is unclear. The V end lost 3 bases, the J end lost 5 bases, and 7 bases lay between the germline ends. The CDR3 sequence is 12 residues long. Germline-derived CDR1 and CDR2 are ENHRY and SYGVKD. The CDR3, as DNA: TGTGCCATCAGTGATTTTTGGGAGACCCAGTACTTC. Protein product: CAISDFWETQYF.

This clone was seen only a few times. This chain uses TRBV7-9 with TRBJ2-2; 8 nucleotides line up with TRBD2. Germline CDR1 is SEHNR and CDR2 is FQNEAQ (reference sequence). Trimming at V came to 5 bases and at J to 7 bases, leaving 6 bases not matched to a gene. The CDR3 is 14 residues long. CDR3 in DNA: TGTGCCAGCAGCCCCCGGCGGGAGGTCGGGGAGCTGTTTTTT. It yields the protein CASSPRREVGELFF.

The chain joins TRBV6-1 to TRBJ2-3, with D unclear. Germline assignment: CDR1 MNHNS and CDR2 SASEGT. V was cut by 6 bases and J by 2 bases, with 12 bases left in between. The CDR3 runs to 14 residues. CDR3: CASRGYLFTDTQYF. The CDR3 bases are TGTGCCAGCAGGGGCTACCTATTCACAGATACGCAGTATTTT.

This sequence joins TRBV7-9 and TRBJ2-7; D gene uncertain. The CDR3 has 14 amino acids. The V end lost 4 bases, the J end lost 5 bases, and 15 bases lay between the germline ends. Germline V lookup: CDR1 SEHNR, CDR2 FQNEAQ (reference sequence). The CDR3 reads CASSSRTLGDEQYF. The CDR3 nucleotides are TGTGCCAGCAGCTCAAGGACCCTTGGCGACGAGCAGTACTTC.

This chain links TRBV10-3 with TRBJ2-2; 9 nucleotides agree with TRBD1. Per germline, CDR1 ENHRY and CDR2 SYGVKD. The CDR3 runs 18 residues. J gave up 4 bases and V 0 bases, and 9 bases lay outside the gene matches. CDR3 bases: TGTGCCATCAGTGAGTCACGAAAACAGGGGGCAGGCACCGGGGAGCTGTTTTTT. As protein: CAISESRKQGAGTGELFF.

The chain joins TRBV2 to TRBJ1-1; no definite D call. Deletions cut 5 bases from V and 0 bases from J, with 4 bases between. The CDR3 length is 12 residues. Germline-derived CDR1 and CDR2 are SNHLY and FYNNEI. The CDR3 here is CASSRVNTEAFF. CDR3 nucleotide sequence: TGTGCCAGCAGTCGAGTGAACACTGAAGCTTTCTTT.

The V call is TRBV14, the J call TRBJ2-1; 10 nucleotides agree with TRBD2. With V trimmed by 5 bases and J by 7 bases, 8 bases remained unmatched. Germline values: CDR1 SGHDN, CDR2 FVKESK. The CDR3 is 15 amino acids. CDR3 residues: CASSSLAGAGNEQFF. CDR3 sequence (DNA): TGTGCCAGCAGCTCGCTAGCGGGGGCGGGGAATGAGCAGTTCTTC.

J is TRBJ2-7 and V is TRBV5-4, with 11 positions matching TRBD2. CDR1 is SGHNT and CDR2 is YYREEE in the germline V gene (reference sequence). After removal of 4 bases from V and 4 bases from J, the junction contained 7 bases not matched to a gene. CDR3 size: 15 residues. CDR3 sequence (DNA): TGTGCCAGCAGCACCAGCACTAGCGGGAGTTACGAGCAGTACTTC. It encodes CASSTSTSGSYEQYF.

CDR3 bases: TGTGCCAGCAGTTTTTGGGGGATTGGCGATGAGCAGTTCTTC. Translated: CASSFWGIGDEQFF. The rearrangement uses TRBV28 and TRBJ2-7; TRBD1 or TRBD2 may be the D gene (5 bases each). The J call may be wrong; the DNA end is better matched by TRBJ2-1. The germline CDR1 and CDR2 sequences are MDHEN and SYDVKM. CDR3 length: 14 amino acids.

V usage is TRBV29-1 and J usage is TRBJ2-3; either TRBD1 or TRBD2 may supply D (5 bases each). Trimming pared 4 bases from V and 3 bases from J, leaving 17 bases between. The CDR3 has 15 residues. The germline V gene has CDR1 SQVTM and CDR2 ANQGSEA. The CDR3 nucleotides read TGCAGCGTTGGGGGCCCCCCACTAGGAACAGATACGCAGTATTTT. It translates to CSVGGPPLGTDTQYF.

This chain uses TRBV5-1 with TRBJ2-1, with D perhaps matching TRBD1 or TRBD2 (5 bases each). The CDR3 spans 14 residues. The germline CDR1 and CDR2 sequences are SGHRS and YFSETQ. Deletions cut 5 bases from V and 8 bases from J, with 17 bases between. CDR3 DNA sequence: TGCGCCAGCAGTCCCTCCGGGACGGAGTATGAGCAGTTCTTC. Its protein product is CASSPSGTEYEQFF.

In this sample, this clone turned up once. This sequence joins TRBV2 and TRBJ2-1; TRBD2 matches at 11 bases. The CDR3 is 14 amino acids. Trimming at V came to 6 bases and at J to 8 bases, leaving 6 bases not matched to a gene. Germline lookup yields CDR1 SNHLY and CDR2 FYNNEI. CDR3 sequence (DNA): TGTGCCAGCAGCGTACTAGCGGGAGCAGATGAGCAGTTCTTC. Protein: CASSVLAGADEQFF.

The chain recombines TRBV5-1 with TRBJ2-7, with D unclear. CDR3 length: 14 amino acids. V lost 3 bases and J lost 0, with 10 bases in between. Germline CDR1 and CDR2: SGHRS and YFSETQ. CDR3 nucleotide sequence: TGCGCCAGCAGCTCGGCCCTCAGCTCCTACGAGCAGTACTTC. Residues: CASSSALSSYEQYF.

Points on this clone: This sequence is one base from a far larger clone and is likely a read error. The rearrangement joins TRBV29-1 to TRBJ2-3, with D perhaps given as TRBD1 or TRBD2 (7 bases each). CDR3 length: 13 amino acids. Germline CDR1 reads SQVTM; CDR2 reads ANQGSEA. The germline V and J ends were trimmed by 2 bases and 8 bases, with 14 bases remaining between them. The CDR3 sequence is CSVEQGGGGTQYF. In DNA, the CDR3 is TGCAGCGTTGAACAGGGGGGAGGGGGTACGCAGTATTTT.

The chain uses TRBV7-6 and TRBJ2-5; D gene uncertain. V lost 2 bases and J 3 bases, leaving 10 bases between the germline ends. The CDR3 sequence is 14 residues long. Germline CDR1 and CDR2: SGHVS and FNYEAQ. The CDR3 region is CASSLRLNKETQYF. CDR3 nucleotides: TGTGCCAGCAGCTTAAGGCTAAATAAAGAGACCCAGTACTTC.

Worth noting for this clone: A much larger clone differs from this one at a single base, so this may be a read error. This CDR3 reads CVSSRTGGYTEAFF. CDR3 in DNA: TGTGTCAGCAGTAGGACAGGTGGGTACACTGAAGCTTTCTTT. The V and J genes are TRBV27 and TRBJ1-1; 7 nucleotides line up with TRBD1. This CDR3 comprises 14 residues. Germline V gene sequence: CDR1 MNHEY, CDR2 SMNVEV (reference sequence).

This rearrangement joins TRBV7-2 to TRBJ2-5, with 7 bases aligning to TRBD1. The germline CDR1 and CDR2 sequences are SGHTA and FQGNSA. The CDR3 is 15 amino acids. The junction had 6 bases not matched to a gene; V was cut back by 3 bases and J by 2 bases. The CDR3 reads CASSFGDRLQETQYF. The CDR3 DNA follows: TGTGCCAGCAGCTTTGGGGACAGACTACAAGAGACCCAGTACTTC.

V and J are TRBV6-5 and TRBJ2-5, with D uncertain. The J call may be wrong; the DNA end is better matched by TRBJ2-7. CDR1 MNHEY and CDR2 SVGAGI come from the germline V gene. The CDR3 runs 15 residues. The CDR3 DNA sequence: TGTGCCAGCAGTTTCCTCCGCTACTCACCCTACGAGCAGTACTTC. Protein sequence: CASSFLRYSPYEQYF.